This T cell receptor beta chain was captured in a study of tissue T cells after allogeneic stem cell transplantation. Specified time point: mouse harvest day 7 after allogeneic transplant. Mouse grafts combined 10^7 T-cell-depleted bone marrow cells with 10^6 splenic CD5+ T cells. B6 (H2b) cells into BALB/c (H2d) mice; tissues taken at day 7 or 14. This clone appeared a single time. Mouse gene names and germline throughout. The missing CDR3 end, 1 residue past where the read stops, is filled in from the germline J gene. This CDR3 has 15 amino acids. J was trimmed by 0 bases and V by 0 bases; bases with no gene match: 4. Germline CDR1 SGHSN, CDR2 HYEKVE. Repertoires were generated with immunoSEQ multiplex PCR, while TCRdb's copy carries only in-frame clones and drops some. The table has 6,000 or so clones, less than 50% seen once.

The chain uses TRBV12-1 and TRBJ2-7; 7 nucleotides agree with TRBD2. Sample: gut tissue. This clonotype was obtained from a female BALB/c mouse given C57BL/6 T cells with graft-versus-host disease after an allogeneic hematopoietic cell transplant. The sequenced part of the CDR3 DNA is TGTGCCAGCTCTCTCGAACTGGGGAGCTCCTATGAACAGTAC. This gives the protein CASSLELGSSYEQY. From start to end, the CDR3 is CASSLELGSSYEQYF.